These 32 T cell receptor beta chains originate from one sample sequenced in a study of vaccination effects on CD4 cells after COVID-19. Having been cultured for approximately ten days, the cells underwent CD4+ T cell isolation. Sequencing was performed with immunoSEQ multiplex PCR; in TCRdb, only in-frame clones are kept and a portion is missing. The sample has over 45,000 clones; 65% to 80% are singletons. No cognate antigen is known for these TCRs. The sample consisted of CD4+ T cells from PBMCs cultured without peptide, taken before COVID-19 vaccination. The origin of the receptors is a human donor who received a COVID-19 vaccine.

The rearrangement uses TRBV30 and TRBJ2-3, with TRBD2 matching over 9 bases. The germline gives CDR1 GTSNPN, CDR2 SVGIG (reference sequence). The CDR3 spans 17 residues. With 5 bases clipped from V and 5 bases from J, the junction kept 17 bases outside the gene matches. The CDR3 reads CAWSRVGGGGALDTQYF. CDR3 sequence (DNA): TGTGCCTGGTCCCGAGTGGGTGGCGGGGGGGCCTTAGATACGCAGTATTTT.

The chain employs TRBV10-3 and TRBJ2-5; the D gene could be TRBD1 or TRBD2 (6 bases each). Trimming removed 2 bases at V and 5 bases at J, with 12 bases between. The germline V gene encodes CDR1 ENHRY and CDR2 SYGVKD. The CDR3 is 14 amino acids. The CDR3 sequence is CAISERGAFETQYF. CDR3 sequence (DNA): TGTGCCATCAGTGAGAGGGGGGCATTTGAGACCCAGTACTTC.

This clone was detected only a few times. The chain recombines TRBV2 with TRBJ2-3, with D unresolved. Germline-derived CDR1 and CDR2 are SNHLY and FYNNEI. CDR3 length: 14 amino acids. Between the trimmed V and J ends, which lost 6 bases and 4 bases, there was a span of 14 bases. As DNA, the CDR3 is TGTGCCAGCAGCTATTCCGAGGCGGCAGATACGCAGTATTTT. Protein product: CASSYSEAADTQYF.

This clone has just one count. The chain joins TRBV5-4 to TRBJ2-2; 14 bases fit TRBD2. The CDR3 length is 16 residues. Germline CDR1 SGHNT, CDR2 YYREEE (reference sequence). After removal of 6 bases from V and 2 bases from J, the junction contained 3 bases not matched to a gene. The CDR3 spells CASTGLAGGNTGELFF. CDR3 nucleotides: TGTGCCAGCACCGGACTAGCGGGGGGTAACACCGGGGAGCTGTTTTTT.

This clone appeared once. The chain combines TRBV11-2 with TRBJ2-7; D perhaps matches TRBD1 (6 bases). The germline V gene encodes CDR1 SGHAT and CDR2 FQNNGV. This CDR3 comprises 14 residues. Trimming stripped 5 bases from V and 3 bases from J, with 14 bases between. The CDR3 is CASSPRTDFYEQYV. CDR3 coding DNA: TGTGCCAGCAGCCCCCGGACAGATTTCTACGAGCAGTACGTC.

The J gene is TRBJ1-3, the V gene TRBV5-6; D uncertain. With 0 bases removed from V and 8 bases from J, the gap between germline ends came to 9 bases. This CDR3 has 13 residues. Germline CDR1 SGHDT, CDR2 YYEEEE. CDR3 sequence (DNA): TGTGCCAGCAGCTTGGAACTGAAGGACACCATATATTTT. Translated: CASSLELKDTIYF.

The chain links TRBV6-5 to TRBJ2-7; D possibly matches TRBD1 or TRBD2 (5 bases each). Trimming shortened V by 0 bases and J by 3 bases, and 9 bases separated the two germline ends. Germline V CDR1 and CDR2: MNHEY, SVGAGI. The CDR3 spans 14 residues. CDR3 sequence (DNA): TGTGCCAGCAGTTACTCGGGACGCGGCTACGAGCAGTACGTC. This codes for CASSYSGRGYEQYV.

The CDR3 here is CSVSRVREQFF. In DNA, the CDR3 is TGCAGCGTTTCCAGGGTGCGTGAGCAGTTCTTC. V and J are TRBV29-1 and TRBJ2-1; possibly TRBD1 for D (5 bases). Between the trimmed V and J ends, which lost 5 bases and 9 bases, there was a span of 11 bases. The germline gives CDR1 SQVTM, CDR2 ANQGSEA. This CDR3 region has 11 residues.

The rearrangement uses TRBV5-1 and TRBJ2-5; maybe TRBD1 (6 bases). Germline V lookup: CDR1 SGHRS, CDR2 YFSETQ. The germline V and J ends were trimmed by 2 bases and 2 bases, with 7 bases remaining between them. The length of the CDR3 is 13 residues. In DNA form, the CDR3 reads TGCGCCAGCAGCTTCCAGGGGCAAGAGACCCAGTACTTC. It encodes CASSFQGQETQYF. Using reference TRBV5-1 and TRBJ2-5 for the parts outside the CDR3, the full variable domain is KAGVTQTPRYLIKTRGQQVTLSCSPISGHRSVSWYQQTPGQGLQFLFEYFSETQRNKGNFPGRFSGRQFSNSRSEMNVSTLELGDSALYLCASSFQGQETQYFGPGTRLLVL.

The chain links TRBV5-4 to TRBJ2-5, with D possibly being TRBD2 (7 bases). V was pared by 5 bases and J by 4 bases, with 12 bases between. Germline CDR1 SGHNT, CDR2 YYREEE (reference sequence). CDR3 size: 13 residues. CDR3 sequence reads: CASSSGGVETQYF. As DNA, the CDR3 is TGTGCCAGCAGTTCGGGGGGCGTAGAGACCCAGTACTTC.

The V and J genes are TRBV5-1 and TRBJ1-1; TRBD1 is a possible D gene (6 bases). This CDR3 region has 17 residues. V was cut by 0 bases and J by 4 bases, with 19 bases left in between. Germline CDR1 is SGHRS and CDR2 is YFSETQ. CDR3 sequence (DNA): TGCGCCAGCAGCTTGGACCCCTACAGGGAGTATGGCACTGAAGCTTTCTTT. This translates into CASSLDPYREYGTEAFF.

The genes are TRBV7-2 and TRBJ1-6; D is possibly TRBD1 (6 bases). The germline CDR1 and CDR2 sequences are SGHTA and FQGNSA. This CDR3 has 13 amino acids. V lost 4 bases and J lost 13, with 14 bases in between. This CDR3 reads CASSSKGDFPLHF. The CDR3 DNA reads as TGTGCCAGCAGCTCAAAGGGGGACTTCCCCCTCCACTTT.

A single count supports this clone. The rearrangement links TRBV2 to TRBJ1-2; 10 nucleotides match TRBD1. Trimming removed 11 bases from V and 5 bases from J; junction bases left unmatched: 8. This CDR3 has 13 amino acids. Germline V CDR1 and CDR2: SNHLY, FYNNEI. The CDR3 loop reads CAGRDRGGYGYTF. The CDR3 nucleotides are TGTGCCGGACGGGACAGGGGAGGATATGGCTACACCTTC.

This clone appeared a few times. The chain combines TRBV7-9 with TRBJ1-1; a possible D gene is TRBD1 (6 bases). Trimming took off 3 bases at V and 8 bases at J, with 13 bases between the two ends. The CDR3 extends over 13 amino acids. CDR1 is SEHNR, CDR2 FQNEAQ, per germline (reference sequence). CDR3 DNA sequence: TGTGCCAGCAGCTTCGGACAGACCTCAGAAGCTTTCTTT. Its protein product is CASSFGQTSEAFF. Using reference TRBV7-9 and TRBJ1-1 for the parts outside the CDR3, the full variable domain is DTGVSQNPRHKITKRGQNVTFRCDPISEHNRLYWYRQTLGQGPEFLTYFQNEAQLEKSRLLSDRFSAERPKGSFSTLEIQRTEQGDSAMYLCASSFGQTSEAFFGQGTRLTVV.

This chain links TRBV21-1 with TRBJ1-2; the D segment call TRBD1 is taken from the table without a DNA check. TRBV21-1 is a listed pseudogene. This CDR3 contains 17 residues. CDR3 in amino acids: CASSNLPQGFANYGYTF. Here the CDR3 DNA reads TGTGCCAGCAGCAACTTGCCCCAGGGTTTCGCTAACTATGGCTACACCTTC.

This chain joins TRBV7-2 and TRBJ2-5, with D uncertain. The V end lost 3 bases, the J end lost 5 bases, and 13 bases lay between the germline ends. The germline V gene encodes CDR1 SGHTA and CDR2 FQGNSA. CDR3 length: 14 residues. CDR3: CASSFGRISETQYF. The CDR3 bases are TGTGCCAGCAGCTTCGGACGGATCTCGGAGACCCAGTACTTC. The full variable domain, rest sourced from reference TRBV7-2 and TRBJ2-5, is GAGVSQSPSNKVTEKGKDVELRCDPISGHTALYWYRQSLGQGLEFLIYFQGNSAPDKSGLPSDRFSAERTGGSVSTLTIQRTQQEDSAVYLCASSFGRISETQYFGPGTRLLVL.

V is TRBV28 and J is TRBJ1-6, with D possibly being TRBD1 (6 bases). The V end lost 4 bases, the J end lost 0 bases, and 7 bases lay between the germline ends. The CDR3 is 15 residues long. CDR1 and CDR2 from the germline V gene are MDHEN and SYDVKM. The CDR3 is CASSSGASYNSPLHF. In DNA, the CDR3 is TGTGCCAGCAGTTCAGGGGCCTCCTATAATTCACCCCTCCACTTT.

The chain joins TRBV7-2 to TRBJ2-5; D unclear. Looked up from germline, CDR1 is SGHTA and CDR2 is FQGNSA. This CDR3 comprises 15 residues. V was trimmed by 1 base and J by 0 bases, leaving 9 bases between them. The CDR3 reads CASSLDVLYQETQYF. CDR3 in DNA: TGTGCCAGCAGCTTAGATGTGCTGTACCAAGAGACCCAGTACTTC. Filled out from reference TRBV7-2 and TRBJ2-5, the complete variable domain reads GAGVSQSPSNKVTEKGKDVELRCDPISGHTALYWYRQSLGQGLEFLIYFQGNSAPDKSGLPSDRFSAERTGGSVSTLTIQRTQQEDSAVYLCASSLDVLYQETQYFGPGTRLLVL.

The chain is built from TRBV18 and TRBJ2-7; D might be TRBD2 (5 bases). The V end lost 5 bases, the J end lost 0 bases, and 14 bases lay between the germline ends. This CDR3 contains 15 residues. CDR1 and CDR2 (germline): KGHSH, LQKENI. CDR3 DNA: TGTGCCAGCTCAGAAAGCCCTGGGAGCTCCTACGAGCAGTACGTC. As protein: CASSESPGSSYEQYV.

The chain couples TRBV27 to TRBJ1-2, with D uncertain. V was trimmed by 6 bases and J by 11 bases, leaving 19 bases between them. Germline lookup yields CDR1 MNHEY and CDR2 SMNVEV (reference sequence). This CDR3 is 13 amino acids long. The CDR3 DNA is TGTGCCAGCAGCTCCCAGGACGCCGGTGGGTACACCTTC. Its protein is CASSSQDAGGYTF.

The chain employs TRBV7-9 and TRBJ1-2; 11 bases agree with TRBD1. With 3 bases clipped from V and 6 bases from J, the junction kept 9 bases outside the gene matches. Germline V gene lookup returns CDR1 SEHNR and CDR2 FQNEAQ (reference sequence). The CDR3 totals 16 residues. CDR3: CASSFRWGQGDDGYTF. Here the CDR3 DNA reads TGTGCCAGCAGCTTTAGGTGGGGACAGGGGGACGATGGCTACACCTTC.

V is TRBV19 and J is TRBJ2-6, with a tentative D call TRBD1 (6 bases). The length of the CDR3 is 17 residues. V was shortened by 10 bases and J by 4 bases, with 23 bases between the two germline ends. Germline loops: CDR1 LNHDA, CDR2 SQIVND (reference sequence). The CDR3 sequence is CATSPYTGPGGANVLTF. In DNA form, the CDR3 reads TGTGCCACCAGCCCCTACACAGGGCCAGGCGGGGCCAACGTCCTGACTTTC.

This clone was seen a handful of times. The CDR3 protein is CASSPRSGGSGGELFF. In DNA form, the CDR3 reads TGTGCCAGCAGCCCGAGAAGCGGGGGGTCGGGAGGGGAGCTGTTTTTT. This rearrangement joins TRBV7-3 to TRBJ2-2; 9 bases are shared with TRBD2. Germline trimming cut 5 bases from V and 8 bases from J; bases unmatched to any gene: 12. Germline V gene data show CDR1 as SGHTA and CDR2 as FQGTGA. This CDR3 spans 16 amino acids.

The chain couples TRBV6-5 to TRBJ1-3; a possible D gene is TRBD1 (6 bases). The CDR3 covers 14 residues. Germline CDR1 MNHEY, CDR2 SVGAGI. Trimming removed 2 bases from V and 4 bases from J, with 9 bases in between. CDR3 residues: CASSYRDRGNTIYF. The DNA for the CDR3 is TGTGCCAGCAGTTACCGCGACAGGGGAAACACCATATATTTT.

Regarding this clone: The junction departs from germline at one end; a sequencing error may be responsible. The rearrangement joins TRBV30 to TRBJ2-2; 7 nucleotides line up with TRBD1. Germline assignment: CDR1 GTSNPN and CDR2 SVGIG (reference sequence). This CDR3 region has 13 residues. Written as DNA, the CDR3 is TGTGCCTGGAGGACAGGGAACGCCGGGGAGCTGTTTTTT. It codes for CAWRTGNAGELFF.

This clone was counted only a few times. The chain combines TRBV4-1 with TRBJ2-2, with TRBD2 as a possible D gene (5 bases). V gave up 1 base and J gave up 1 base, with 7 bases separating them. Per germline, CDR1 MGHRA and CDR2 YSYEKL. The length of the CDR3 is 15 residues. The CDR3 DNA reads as TGCGCCAGCAGCCAAGTTGGGAGGAACACCGGGGAGCTGTTTTTT. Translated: CASSQVGRNTGELFF.

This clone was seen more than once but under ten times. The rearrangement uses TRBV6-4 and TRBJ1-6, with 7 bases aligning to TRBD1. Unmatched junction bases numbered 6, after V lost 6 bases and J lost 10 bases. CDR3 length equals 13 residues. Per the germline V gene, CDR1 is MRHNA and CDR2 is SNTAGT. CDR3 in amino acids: CASSTGVGSPLHF. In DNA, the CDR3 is TGTGCCAGCAGCACAGGGGTGGGGTCACCCCTCCACTTT.

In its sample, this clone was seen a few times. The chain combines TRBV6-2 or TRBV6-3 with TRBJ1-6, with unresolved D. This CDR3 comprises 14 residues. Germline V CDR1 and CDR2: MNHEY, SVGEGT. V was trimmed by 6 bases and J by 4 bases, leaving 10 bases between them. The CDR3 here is CASSPLRYNSPLHF. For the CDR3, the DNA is TGTGCCAGCAGCCCCCTACGGTATAATTCACCCCTCCACTTT.

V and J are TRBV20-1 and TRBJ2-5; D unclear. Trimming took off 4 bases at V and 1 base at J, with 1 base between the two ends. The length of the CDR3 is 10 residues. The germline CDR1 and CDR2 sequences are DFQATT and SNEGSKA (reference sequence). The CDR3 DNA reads TGCAGTGCTATCCAAGAGACCCAGTACTTC. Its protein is CSAIQETQYF.

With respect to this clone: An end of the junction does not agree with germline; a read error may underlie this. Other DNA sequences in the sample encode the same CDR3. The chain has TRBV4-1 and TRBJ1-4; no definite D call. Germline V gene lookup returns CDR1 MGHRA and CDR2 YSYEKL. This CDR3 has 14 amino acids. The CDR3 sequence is CASSQAATNEKLFF. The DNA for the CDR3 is TGCGCCAGCAGTCAAGCTGCAACTAATGAAAAACTGTTTTTT.

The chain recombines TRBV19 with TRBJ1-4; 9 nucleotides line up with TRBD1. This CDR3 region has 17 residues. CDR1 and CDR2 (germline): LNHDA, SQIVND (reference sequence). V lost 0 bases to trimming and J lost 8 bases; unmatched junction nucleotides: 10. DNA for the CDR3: TGTGCCAGTAGTATAGAACGGACAGGGGATCTCCGGGAAAAACTGTTTTTT. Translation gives CASSIERTGDLREKLFF.

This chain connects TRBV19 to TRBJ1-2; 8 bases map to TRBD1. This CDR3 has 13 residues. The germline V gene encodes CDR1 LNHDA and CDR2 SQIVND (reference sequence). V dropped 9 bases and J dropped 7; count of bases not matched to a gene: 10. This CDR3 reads CASDGRQGIGYTF. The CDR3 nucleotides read TGTGCCAGCGATGGGAGACAGGGGATTGGCTACACCTTC.